This TCR beta chain was identified in a study of a mutant IDH1 vaccine in newly diagnosed glioma. In the study overall: Investigators started vaccination 4-6 weeks after radiotherapy alone, or with temozolomide cycles. Most patients had received both radiotherapy and temozolomide, the prior options being radiotherapy, temozolomide, or both.

Time point denoted: week 23, last vaccination. Doses comprised 300 ug of mutant IDH1 20-mer peptide each, plus topical imiquimod. This table comes from immunoSEQ multiplex PCR, and its TCRdb copy is limited to in-frame clones, with some not included. The table includes under 45,000 clones, 65% to 85% detected once. About this clone: Its antigen is unknown.

The CDR3 is 15 residues long. Germline loops: CDR1 SGHTA, CDR2 FQGNSA. Trimming shortened V by 5 bases and J by 4 bases, and 16 bases separated the two germline ends. The rearrangement uses TRBV7-2 and TRBJ2-3, with a weak D call TRBD2 (6 bases). The sample was PBMCs, taken from a glioma patient whose treatment included an IDH1 peptide vaccine. This receptor was obtained from a young woman with glioma. Some clones in this sample may be carry-over from other donors' samples. In DNA form, the CDR3 reads TGTGCCAGCAGCGGGGGACTCCGCGACGCAGATACGCAGTATTTT. Encoded protein: CASSGGLRDADTQYF.